The 3 T cell receptor beta chains given below trace back to one sample, sequenced in a study of cytomegalovirus exposure and HLA in healthy donors. PCR amplification relied on 60 Vbeta primers (plus 13 Jbeta primers). The protocol was immunoSEQ multiplex PCR, while the TCRdb copy is restricted to in-frame clones and leaves out a portion. This table holds fewer than 110,000 clones, around 77% found once. Material: PBMCs. Receptor source: a male donor in good health and CMV-seronegative.

Here the CDR3 DNA reads TGCGCCAGCAGCCAATTTACAGGGTATGACACTGAAGCTTTCTTT. Translation: CASSQFTGYDTEAFF. The V and J genes are TRBV4-1 and TRBJ1-1, with a weak D call TRBD1 (6 bases). The germline gives CDR1 MGHRA, CDR2 YSYEKL. Trimming stripped 2 bases from V and 3 bases from J, with 13 bases between. This CDR3 spans 15 amino acids.

V usage is TRBV7-2 and J usage is TRBJ2-7; 8 positions agree with TRBD2. The CDR3 extends over 15 amino acids. V shed 3 bases and J 4 bases; nucleotides not matched to a gene: 8. The germline gives CDR1 SGHTA, CDR2 FQGNSA. CDR3 residues: CASSFKTSEAYEQYF. The DNA for the CDR3 is TGTGCCAGCAGCTTTAAGACTAGCGAGGCATACGAGCAGTACTTC.

The rearrangement joins TRBV19 to TRBJ2-2, with 8 bases fitting TRBD1. Per germline, CDR1 LNHDA and CDR2 SQIVND (reference sequence). V lost 5 bases, J lost 1 base, and 12 bases stayed unmatched. The CDR3 consists of 18 residues. In DNA, the CDR3 is TGTGCCAGTAGTCCCGCGCAGGGGGCCAGATGGAACACCGGGGAGCTGTTTTTT. This translates into CASSPAQGARWNTGELFF.